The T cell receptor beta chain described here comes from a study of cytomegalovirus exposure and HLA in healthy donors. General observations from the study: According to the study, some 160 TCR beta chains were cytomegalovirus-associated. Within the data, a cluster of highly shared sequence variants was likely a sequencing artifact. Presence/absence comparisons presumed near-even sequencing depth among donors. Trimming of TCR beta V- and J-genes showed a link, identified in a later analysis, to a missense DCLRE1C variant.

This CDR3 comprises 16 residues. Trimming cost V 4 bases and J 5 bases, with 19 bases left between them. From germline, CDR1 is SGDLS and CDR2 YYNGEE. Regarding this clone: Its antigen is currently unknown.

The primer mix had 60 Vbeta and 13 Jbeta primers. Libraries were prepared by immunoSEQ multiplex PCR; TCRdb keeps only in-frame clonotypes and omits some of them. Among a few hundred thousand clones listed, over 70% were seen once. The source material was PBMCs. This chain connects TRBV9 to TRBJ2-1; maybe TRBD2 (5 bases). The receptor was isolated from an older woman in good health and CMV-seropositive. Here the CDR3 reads CASSLQAERVDNEQFF. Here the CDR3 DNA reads TGTGCCAGCAGCCTCCAAGCGGAGAGGGTGGACAATGAGCAGTTCTTC.